This T cell receptor (beta chain) emerged from a study of early T cells in non-severe SARS-CoV-2 infection. This clonotype was recorded at least ten times. With V trimmed by 3 bases and J by 0 bases, 0 bases remained unmatched. The CDR3 covers 15 residues. In germline, CDR1 is ENHRY, CDR2 SYGVKD. Individual cDNA molecules each received unique molecular identifiers attached to them. Each CDR3 protein is one row after TCRdb ran MiXCR on the 5' RACE reads. The repertoire includes approximately 27,000 distinct CDR3 sequences, roughly 6.1% of them detected once, and around 5.2% sits in the top ten. The source is an adult who was a healthcare worker with PCR-confirmed SARS-CoV-2 infection or an uninfected control (not recorded which). The specimen was whole blood. The chain links TRBV10-3 to TRBJ2-1; 9 nucleotides align to TRBD2. The CDR3 region has the DNA TGTGCCATCAGTGATAGCGGGAGCTCCTACAATGAGCAGTTCTTC. Translating it yields CAISDSGSSYNEQFF.